One TCR beta chain is described in this entry. Its antigen remains unknown. This CDR3 has 15 residues. Trimming stripped 4 bases from V and 1 base from J, with 12 bases between. Per germline, CDR1 SGHRS and CDR2 YFSETQ. TCRdb's table, derived via immunoSEQ multiplex PCR, lists solely in-frame clones and lacks some. This sample carries 60,000 to 90,000 clones, around nine tenths of them seen once, and the ten largest clones take under 0.4%. The data were taken from a study of OX40 agonist ivuxolimab in advanced cancers. In the study overall: Among those treated, three patients had partial responses, one with hepatocellular carcinoma and two with cutaneous melanoma. General study findings and limits: CD8+ T cells (on average) carried more expanded clones than CD4+ T cells. Circulating CD4+ and CD8+ T cells showed clonal expansion by week 6 at 0.1 to 3.0 mg/kg.

The V gene is TRBV5-1, the J gene TRBJ2-1; D not certain. This specimen consisted of CD4+ or CD8+ T cells sorted from blood, obtained in a trial of the OX40 agonist ivuxolimab. This receptor was identified in an adult with an advanced solid tumor such as melanoma, head and neck, liver or kidney cancer. The CDR3 loop reads CASSRRVVSYNEQFF. The DNA of the CDR3 is TGCGCCAGCAGCCGTCGGGTAGTGTCCTACAATGAGCAGTTCTTC.